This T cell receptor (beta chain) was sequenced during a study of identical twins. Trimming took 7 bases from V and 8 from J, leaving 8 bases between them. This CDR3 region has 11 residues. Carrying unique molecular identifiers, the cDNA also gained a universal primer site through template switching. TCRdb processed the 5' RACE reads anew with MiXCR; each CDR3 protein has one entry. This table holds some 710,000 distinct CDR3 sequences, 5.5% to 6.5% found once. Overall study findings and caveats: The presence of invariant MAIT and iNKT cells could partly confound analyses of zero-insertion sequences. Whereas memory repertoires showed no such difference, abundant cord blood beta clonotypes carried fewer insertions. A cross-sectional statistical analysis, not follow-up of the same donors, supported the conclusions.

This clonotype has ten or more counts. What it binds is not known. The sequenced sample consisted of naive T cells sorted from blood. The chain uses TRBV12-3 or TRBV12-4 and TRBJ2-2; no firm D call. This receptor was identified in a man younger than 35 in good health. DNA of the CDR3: TGTGCCAGCACTTTCGAGGGGGAGCTGTTTTTT. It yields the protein CASTFEGELFF.